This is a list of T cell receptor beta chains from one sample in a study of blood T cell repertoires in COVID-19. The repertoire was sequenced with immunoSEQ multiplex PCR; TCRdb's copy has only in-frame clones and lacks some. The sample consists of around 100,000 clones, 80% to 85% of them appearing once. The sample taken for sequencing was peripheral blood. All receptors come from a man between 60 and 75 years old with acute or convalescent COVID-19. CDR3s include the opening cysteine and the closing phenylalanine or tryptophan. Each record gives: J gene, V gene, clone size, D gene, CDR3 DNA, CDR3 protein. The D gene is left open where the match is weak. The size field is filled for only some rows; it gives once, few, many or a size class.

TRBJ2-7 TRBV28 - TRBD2 TGTGCCAGCAGCCCCACTAGCGGCCTAACCTACGAGCAGTACTTC CASSPTSGLTYEQYF
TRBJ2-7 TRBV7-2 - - TGTGCCAGCAGCACCCGACAGGCCTACGAGCAGTACTTC CASSTRQAYEQYF
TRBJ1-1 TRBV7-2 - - TGTGCCAGCAGCTTAAAAGGGGGGGGCACTGAAGCTTTCTTT CASSLKGGGTEAFF
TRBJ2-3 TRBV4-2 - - TGTGCCAGCAGCCAAGTGGCTAGCACAGATACGCAGTATTTT CASSQVASTDTQYF
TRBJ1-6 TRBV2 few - TGTGCCAGCACCAACTCCGGGGGTGGGTCACCCCTCCACTTT CASTNSGGGSPLHF
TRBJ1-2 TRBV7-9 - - TGTGCCAGCAGCTTTAAAACAGGGACCAACTATGGCTACACCTTC CASSFKTGTNYGYTF
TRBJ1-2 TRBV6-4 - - TGTGCCAGCAGTGAGAGGGCCGAACCTAACTATGGCTACACCTTC CASSERAEPNYGYTF
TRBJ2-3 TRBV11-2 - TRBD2 TGTGCCAGCATGGCGGGGGGCAGAGGAGATACGCAGTATTTT CASMAGGRGDTQYF
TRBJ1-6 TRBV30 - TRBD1 TGTGCCTCTCCCAGACAGGGGAGTAATTCACCCCTCCACTTT CASPRQGSNSPLHF
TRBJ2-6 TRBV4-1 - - TGCGCCAGCAGCCAAGATTGGAGGGTGGGTGGGGCCAACGTCCTGACTTTC CASSQDWRVGGANVLTF
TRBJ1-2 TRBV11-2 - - TGTGCCAGCAGCTTCGACAGTCTCTATGGCTACACCTTC CASSFDSLYGYTF
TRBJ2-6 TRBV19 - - TGTGCCAGTAGTATGCGATTCTCTGGGGCCAACGTCCTGACTTTC CASSMRFSGANVLTF
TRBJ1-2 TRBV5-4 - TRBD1 TGTGCCAGCAGCCCCGGACAGGCGACGTATGGCTACACCTTC CASSPGQATYGYTF
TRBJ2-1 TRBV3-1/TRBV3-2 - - TGTGCCAGCAGCCAAGATCCTGACACAGGGCTATACAATGAGCAGTTCTTC CASSQDPDTGLYNEQFF
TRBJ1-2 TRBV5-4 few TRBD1 TGTGCCAGCAGCCCTCCGGGACAGGGATCCTATGGCTACACCTTC CASSPPGQGSYGYTF
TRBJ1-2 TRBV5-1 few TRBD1 TGCGCCAGCAGCTTGGCGGGACAGGGAGATGGCTACACCTTC CASSLAGQGDGYTF
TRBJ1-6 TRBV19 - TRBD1 TGTGCCAGTAGCCTGACCGGGACAGGGAATTCACCCCTCCACTTT CASSLTGTGNSPLHF
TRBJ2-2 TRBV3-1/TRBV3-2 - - TGTGCCAGCAGCCAAGATCTACAGATTAACACCGGGGAGCTGTTTTTT CASSQDLQINTGELFF
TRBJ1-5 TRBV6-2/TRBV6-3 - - TGTGCCAGCAGTCGTCAGGGCGGCGGTCAGCCCCAGCATTTT CASSRQGGGQPQHF
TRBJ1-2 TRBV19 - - TGTGCCAGTACCAGCGAAGACTATGGCTACACCTTC CASTSEDYGYTF
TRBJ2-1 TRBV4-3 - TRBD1 TGCGCCAGCAGCCAAGATCTGGGAGACAGGGAATATGAGCAGTTCTTC CASSQDLGDREYEQFF
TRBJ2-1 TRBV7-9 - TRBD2 TGTGCCAGCAGCTTACTAGCGGGGGTGGGCAATGAGCAGTTCTTC CASSLLAGVGNEQFF
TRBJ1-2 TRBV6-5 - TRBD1 TGTGCCAGCAGAAACGTCGGACAGGGGGCCTATGGCTACACCTTC CASRNVGQGAYGYTF
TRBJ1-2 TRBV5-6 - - TGTGCCAGCATCTTCCGTGGCAGGGGCTATGGCTACACCTTC CASIFRGRGYGYTF
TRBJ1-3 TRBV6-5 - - TGTGCCAGCAGGGCAGGGTTCTCTGGAAACACCATATATTTT CASRAGFSGNTIYF
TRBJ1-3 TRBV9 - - TGTGCCAGCAGCGTAGGAGGCAGTTACTCTTTCTCTGGAAACACCATATATTTT CASSVGGSYSFSGNTIYF
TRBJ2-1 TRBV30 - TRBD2 TGTGCCTGGAGTGTAGGGAAGGCTAGCGGACTCTACAATGAGCAGTTCTTC CAWSVGKASGLYNEQFF
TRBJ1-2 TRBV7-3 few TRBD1 TGTGCCAGCCCCTCCGGACAGGGAGCGAACTATGGCTACACCTTC CASPSGQGANYGYTF
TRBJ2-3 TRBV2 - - TGTGCCAGCAGTGAACAGGGTCCAGATACGCAGTATTTT CASSEQGPDTQYF
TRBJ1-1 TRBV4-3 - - TGCGCCAGCAGCCAAGCGGAGACAGCAGGCACTGAAGCTTTCTTT CASSQAETAGTEAFF
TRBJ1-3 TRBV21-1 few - TGTGCCGCCCGCAGACCGAGGGACACTGGAAACACCATATATTTT CAARRPRDTGNTIYF
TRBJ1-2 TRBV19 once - TGTGCCAGTATTGAGAGGGCGGGGAATGGCTACACCTTC CASIERAGNGYTF
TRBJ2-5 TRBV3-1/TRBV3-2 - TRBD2 TGTGCCAGCAGCCAATGGATAGCCGGGCGGGGGCAAGAGACCCAGTACTTC CASSQWIAGRGQETQYF
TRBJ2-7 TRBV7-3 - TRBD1 TGTGCCAGCAGCCCCTCGAGGACAGGGCCCGAGCAGTACTTC CASSPSRTGPEQYF
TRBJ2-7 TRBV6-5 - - TGTGCCAGCAGTACTATAGGCCCCTACGAGCAGTACTTC CASSTIGPYEQYF
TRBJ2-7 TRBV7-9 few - TGTGCCAGCAGCTTAGCACGGTCCTACGAGCAGTACTTC CASSLARSYEQYF
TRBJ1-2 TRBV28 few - TGTGCCAGCAGTTTTGGACAGCCTTATGGCTACACCTTC CASSFGQPYGYTF
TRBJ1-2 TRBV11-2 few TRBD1 TGTGCCAGCAGCCGACAAGGGACCCCGGACAGGGGGTATAGATATGGCTACACCTTC CASSRQGTPDRGYRYGYTF
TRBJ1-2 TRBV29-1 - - TGCAGCGTTATTGTAGGGAGCAACTATGGCTACACCTTC CSVIVGSNYGYTF
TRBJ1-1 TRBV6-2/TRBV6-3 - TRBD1 TGTGCCAGCAGTAACCCCTGGGACAGGGGAGGAACTGAAGCTTTCTTT CASSNPWDRGGTEAFF
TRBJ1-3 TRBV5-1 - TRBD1 TGCGCCAGCCGAGGGGACAGGGGTGGAAACACCATATATTTT CASRGDRGGNTIYF
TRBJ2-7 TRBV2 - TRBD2 TGTGCCAGCAGTGAAAGAGTAGCGGGGGCCTCCTACGAGCAGTACTTC CASSERVAGASYEQYF
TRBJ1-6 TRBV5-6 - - TGTGCCAGCAGCGTAACTCTACTCTCACCCCTCCACTTT CASSVTLLSPLHF
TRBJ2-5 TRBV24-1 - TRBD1 TGTGCCACCAGTGCCACCCGGGACAGTAAAGAGACCCAGTACTTC CATSATRDSKETQYF
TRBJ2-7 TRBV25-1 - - TGTGCCAGCCGGGAGCAGGGCGCTTACGAGCAGTACTTC CASREQGAYEQYF
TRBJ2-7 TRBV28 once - TGTGCCACCACCATTTTCGGGAGCCACCAGTACTTC CATTIFGSHQYF